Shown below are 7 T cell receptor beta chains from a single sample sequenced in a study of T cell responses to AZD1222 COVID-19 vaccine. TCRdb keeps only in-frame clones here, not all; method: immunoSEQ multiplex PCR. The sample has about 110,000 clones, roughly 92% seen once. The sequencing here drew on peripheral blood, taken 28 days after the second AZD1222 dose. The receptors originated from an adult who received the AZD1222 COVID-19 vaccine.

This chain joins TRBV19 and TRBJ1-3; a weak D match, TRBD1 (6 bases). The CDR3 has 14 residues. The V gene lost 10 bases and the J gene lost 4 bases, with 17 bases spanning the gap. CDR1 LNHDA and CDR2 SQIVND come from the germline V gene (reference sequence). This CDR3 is CATSVAGAGNTIYF. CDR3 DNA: TGTGCCACCTCGGTCGCGGGGGCCGGAAACACCATATATTTT.

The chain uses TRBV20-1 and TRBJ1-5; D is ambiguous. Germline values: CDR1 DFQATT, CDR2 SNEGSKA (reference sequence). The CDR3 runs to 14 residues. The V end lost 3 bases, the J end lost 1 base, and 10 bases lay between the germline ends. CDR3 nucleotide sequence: TGCAGTGCTAGTGATCCGGCCAGCAATCAGCCCCAGCATTTT. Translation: CSASDPASNQPQHF.

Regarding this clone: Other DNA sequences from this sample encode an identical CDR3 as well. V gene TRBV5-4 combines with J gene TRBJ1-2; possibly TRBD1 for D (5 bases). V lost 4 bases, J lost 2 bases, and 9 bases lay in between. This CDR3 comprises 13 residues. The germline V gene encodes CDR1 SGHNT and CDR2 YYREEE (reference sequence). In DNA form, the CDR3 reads TGTGCCAGCAGCCCTGACAGAAACTATGGCTACACCTTC. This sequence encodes CASSPDRNYGYTF.

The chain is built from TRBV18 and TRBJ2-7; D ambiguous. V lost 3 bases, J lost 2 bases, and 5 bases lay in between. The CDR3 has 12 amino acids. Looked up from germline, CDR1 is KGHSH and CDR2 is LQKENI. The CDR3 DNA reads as TGTGCCAGCTCACCTGGTACCTACGAGCAGTACTTC. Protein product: CASSPGTYEQYF.

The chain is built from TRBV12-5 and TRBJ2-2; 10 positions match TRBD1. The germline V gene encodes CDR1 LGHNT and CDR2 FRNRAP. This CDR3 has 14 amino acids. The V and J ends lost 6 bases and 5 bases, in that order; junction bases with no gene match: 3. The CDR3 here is CASGRTGGTGELFF. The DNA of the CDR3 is TGTGCTAGTGGACGGACAGGGGGTACCGGGGAGCTGTTTTTT.

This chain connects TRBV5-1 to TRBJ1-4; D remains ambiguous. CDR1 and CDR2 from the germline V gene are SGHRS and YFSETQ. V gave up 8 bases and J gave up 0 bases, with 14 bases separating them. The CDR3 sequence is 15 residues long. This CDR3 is CASSLSAATNEKLFF. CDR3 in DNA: TGCGCCAGTAGCCTTTCGGCAGCAACTAATGAAAAACTGTTTTTT.

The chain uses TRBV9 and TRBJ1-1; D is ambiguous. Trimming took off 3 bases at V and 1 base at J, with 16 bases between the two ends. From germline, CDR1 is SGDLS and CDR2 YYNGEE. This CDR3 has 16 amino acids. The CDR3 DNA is TGTGCCAGCAGCGAAACCTTAGGGTCCTGGAACACTGAAGCTTTCTTT. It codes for CASSETLGSWNTEAFF.